A selection of T cell receptor beta chains follows, all from one sample in a study of blood T cell repertoires in COVID-19. The repertoire was sequenced with immunoSEQ multiplex PCR; TCRdb's copy has only in-frame clones and lacks some. The profile shows roughly 90,000 clones, about 82% of them singletons. Sequenced sample: peripheral blood. Receptor source: a man aged 50 or older with acute or convalescent COVID-19. The CDR3 runs from the conserved cysteine through the conserved F or W. A D gene is named only where the DNA matches it firmly. The size entry is marked missing in some rows and otherwise reads once, few, many or a size class.

D gene	clone size	V gene	J gene	CDR3 DNA	CDR3 protein
NA	NA	TRBV13	TRBJ2-2	TGTGCCAGCAGATTACAGGGTACCGGGGAGCTGTTTTTT	CASRLQGTGELFF
NA	NA	TRBV12-3/TRBV12-4	TRBJ1-1	TGTGCCAGCAGTCCTCGAGCCAACGAAGCTTTCTTT	CASSPRANEAFF
TRBD1	NA	TRBV5-1	TRBJ2-5	TGCGCCAGCAGCTCCCAACCCCAGGGGGCGGGAGAGACCCAGTACTTC	CASSSQPQGAGETQYF
NA	once	TRBV6-6	TRBJ1-3	TGTGCCAGCAGCCGGAGCTCTGGAAACACCATATATTTT	CASSRSSGNTIYF
TRBD1	NA	TRBV4-2	TRBJ2-1	TGTGCCAGCAGCCAAGATGGACAGGGTTCCTACAATGAGCAGTTCTTC	CASSQDGQGSYNEQFF
TRBD2	NA	TRBV29-1	TRBJ2-5	TGCAGCGCTGGGGGAGGGCAAGAGACCCAGTACTTC	CSAGGGQETQYF
NA	NA	TRBV5-4	TRBJ2-2	TGTGCCAGCAGCTTGGTTCTCACCGGGGAGCTGTTTTTT	CASSLVLTGELFF
TRBD1	NA	TRBV9	TRBJ2-7	TGTGCCAGCAGCGGTGGGGGGACAGGGACCGTGGAGCAGTACTTC	CASSGGGTGTVEQYF
NA	few	TRBV2	TRBJ1-1	TGTGCCAGCATTAGGGGAGGTGGGAACACTGAAGCTTTCTTT	CASIRGGGNTEAFF
NA	few	TRBV30	TRBJ2-7	TGTGCCTGGAGTCCAGGGACTTTAGCCTACGAGCAGTACTTC	CAWSPGTLAYEQYF
NA	NA	TRBV9	TRBJ2-7	TGTGCCAGCAGCGTAGTGGCGGGGGCGGCCTACGAGCAGTACTTC	CASSVVAGAAYEQYF
TRBD1	NA	TRBV2	TRBJ2-2	TGTGCCAGCAGTAGGACAGGGCTCACCGGGGAGCTGTTTTTT	CASSRTGLTGELFF
NA	once	TRBV12-3/TRBV12-4	TRBJ2-5	TGTGCCAGCAGCCAAAATACAGCAGAGACCCAGTACTTC	CASSQNTAETQYF
TRBD2	NA	TRBV14	TRBJ2-1	TGTGCCAGCAGCCATCGATCGGGGCGGGGACTAGCGGCTTATAGCTCCTACAATGAGCAGTTCTTC	CASSHRSGRGLAAYSSYNEQFF
TRBD1	NA	TRBV6-5	TRBJ2-7	TGTGCCAGCAGTTACCAGCGGACAGGGGGCAGCGACGAGCAGTACTTC	CASSYQRTGGSDEQYF
NA	NA	TRBV15	TRBJ2-5	TGTGCCACCAGCAGGGGGCAGGAAGAGACCCAGTACTTC	CATSRGQEETQYF
NA	once	TRBV5-3	TRBJ1-1	TGTGCCAGAAGCTACGGTGTGAACACTGAAGCTTTCTTT	CARSYGVNTEAFF
NA	NA	TRBV30	TRBJ2-3	TGTGCCTGGGCCCGGACTAACACAGATACGCAGTATTTT	CAWARTNTDTQYF
TRBD1	NA	TRBV18	TRBJ2-7	TGTGCCAGCTCAACAGGGGGCCGGGACGAGCAGTACTTC	CASSTGGRDEQYF
TRBD2	NA	TRBV27	TRBJ2-1	TGTGCCAGCAGTTTATTCTCTAGCGGTTGGGGTAGCTCCTACAATGAGCAGTTCTTC	CASSLFSSGWGSSYNEQFF
NA	NA	TRBV11-2	TRBJ2-7	TGTGCCAGCAGCTTAGTAGAGATCCCTTGGGCCTTACAACCCTACGAGCAGTACTTC	CASSLVEIPWALQPYEQYF
TRBD2	NA	TRBV2	TRBJ2-3	TGTGCCAGCAGTGAAGGGTGGGCGGGGGGAAGCACAGATACGCAGTATTTT	CASSEGWAGGSTDTQYF
NA	NA	TRBV21-1	TRBJ1-3	TGTGCCAGCACCCCAGGACAGGGCCCGAGCTCTGGAAACACCATATATTTT	CASTPGQGPSSGNTIYF
TRBD1	once	TRBV28	TRBJ1-2	TGTGCCAGCAGTTCGGGACAGTATGGCTACACCTTC	CASSSGQYGYTF
NA	NA	TRBV19	TRBJ2-3	TGTGCCAGTAGTATAGGGGCTAACCCAGATACGCAGTATTTT	CASSIGANPDTQYF
TRBD1	NA	TRBV12-3/TRBV12-4	TRBJ2-5	TGTGCCAGCAGGCAGGGGGAAGAGACCCAGTACTTC	CASRQGEETQYF
TRBD1	NA	TRBV12-3/TRBV12-4	TRBJ2-7	TGTGCCAGCAGTCAGACAGGGGCCGAGCAGTACTTC	CASSQTGAEQYF
TRBD1	NA	TRBV10-1	TRBJ2-5	TGCGCCAGCAGTGATACAGGGGAAGGGGAGACCCAGTACTTC	CASSDTGEGETQYF
NA	NA	TRBV7-7	TRBJ2-5	TGTGCCAGCAGCTCGCAAGAGACCCAGTACTTC	CASSSQETQYF
NA	NA	TRBV4-2	TRBJ1-5	TGTGCCAGCAGCCAGGTCGCGGGAAATCAGCCCCAGCATTTT	CASSQVAGNQPQHF